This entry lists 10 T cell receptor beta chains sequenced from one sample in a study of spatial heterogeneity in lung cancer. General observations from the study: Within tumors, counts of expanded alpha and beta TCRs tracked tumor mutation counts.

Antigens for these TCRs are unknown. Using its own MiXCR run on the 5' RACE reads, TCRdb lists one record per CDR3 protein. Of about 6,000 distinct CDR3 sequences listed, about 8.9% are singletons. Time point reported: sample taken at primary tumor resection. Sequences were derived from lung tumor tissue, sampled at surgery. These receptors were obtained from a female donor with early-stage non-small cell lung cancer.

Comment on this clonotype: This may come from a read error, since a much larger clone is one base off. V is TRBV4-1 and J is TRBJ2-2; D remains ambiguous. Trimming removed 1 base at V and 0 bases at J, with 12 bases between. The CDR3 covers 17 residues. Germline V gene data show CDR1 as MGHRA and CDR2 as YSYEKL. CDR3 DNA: TGCGCCAGCAGCCAAGGATCCGACAACCCGAACACCGGGGAGCTGTTTTTT. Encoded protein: CASSQGSDNPNTGELFF.

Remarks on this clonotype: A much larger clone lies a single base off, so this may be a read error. This chain's CDR3 is CASSAEASSLQETQYF. The DNA for the CDR3 is TGTGCCAGCAGTGCGGAGGCCTCAAGCCTCCAAGAGACCCAGTACTTC. The rearrangement uses TRBV25-1 and TRBJ2-5; possibly TRBD2 for D (5 bases). The CDR3 covers 16 residues. Per germline, CDR1 MGHDK and CDR2 SYGVNS. V was shortened by 4 bases and J by 1 base, with 16 bases between the two germline ends.

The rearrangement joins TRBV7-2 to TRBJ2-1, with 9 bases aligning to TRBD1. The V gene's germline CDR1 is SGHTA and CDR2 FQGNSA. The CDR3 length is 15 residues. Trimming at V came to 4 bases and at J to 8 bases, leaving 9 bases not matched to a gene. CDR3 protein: CASSSNRTGEDEQFF. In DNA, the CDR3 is TGTGCCAGCAGCTCGAATCGGACAGGGGAGGATGAGCAGTTCTTC. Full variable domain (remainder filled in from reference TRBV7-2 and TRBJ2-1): GAGVSQSPSNKVTEKGKDVELRCDPISGHTALYWYRQSLGQGLEFLIYFQGNSAPDKSGLPSDRFSAERTGGSVSTLTIQRTQQEDSAVYLCASSSNRTGEDEQFFGPGTRLTVL.

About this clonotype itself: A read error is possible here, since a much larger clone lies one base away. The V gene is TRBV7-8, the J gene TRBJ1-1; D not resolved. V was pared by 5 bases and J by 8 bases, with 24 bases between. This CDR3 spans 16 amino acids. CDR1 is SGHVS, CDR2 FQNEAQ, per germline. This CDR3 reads CASSDELCGTQHEAFF. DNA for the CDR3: TGTGCCAGCAGCGACGAATTATGTGGAACTCAACACGAAGCTTTCTTT.

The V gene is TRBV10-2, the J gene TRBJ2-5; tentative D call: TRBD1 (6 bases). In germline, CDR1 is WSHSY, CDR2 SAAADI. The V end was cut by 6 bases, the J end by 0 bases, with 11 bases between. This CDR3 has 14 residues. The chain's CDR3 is CASSKGHNQETQYF. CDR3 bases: TGCGCCAGCAGCAAGGGACACAACCAAGAGACCCAGTACTTC.

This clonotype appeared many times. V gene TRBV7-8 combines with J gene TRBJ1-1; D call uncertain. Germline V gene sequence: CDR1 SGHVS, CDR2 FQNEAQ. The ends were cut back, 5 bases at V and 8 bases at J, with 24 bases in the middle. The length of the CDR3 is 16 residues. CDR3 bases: TGTGCCAGCAGCGACGAATTATGGGGAACTCAACACGAAGCTTTCTTT. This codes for CASSDELWGTQHEAFF.

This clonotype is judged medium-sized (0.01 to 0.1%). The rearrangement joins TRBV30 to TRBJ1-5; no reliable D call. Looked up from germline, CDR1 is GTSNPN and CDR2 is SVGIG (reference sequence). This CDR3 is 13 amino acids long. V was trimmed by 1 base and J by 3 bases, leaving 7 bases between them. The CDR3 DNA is TGTGCCTGGAGTGCCGACCCCAATCAGCCCCAGCATTTT. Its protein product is CAWSADPNQPQHF.

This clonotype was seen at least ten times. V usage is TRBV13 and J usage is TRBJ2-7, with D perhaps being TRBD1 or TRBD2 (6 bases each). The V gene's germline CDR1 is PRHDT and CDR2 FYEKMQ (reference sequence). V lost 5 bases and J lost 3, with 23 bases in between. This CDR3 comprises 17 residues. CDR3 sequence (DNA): TGTGCCAGCAGCCTTAGCTCCAGAACAGGGACTGTCTACGAGCAGTACTTC. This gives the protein CASSLSSRTGTVYEQYF.

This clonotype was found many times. The CDR3 nucleotides read TGTGCCAGCAGACAGACAGGGTTCTACGAGCAGTACTTC. Translation gives CASRQTGFYEQYF. The chain links TRBV6-5 to TRBJ2-7; 7 bases align to TRBD1. With V trimmed by 6 bases and J by 3 bases, 5 bases remained unmatched. The CDR3 extends over 13 amino acids. Germline-derived CDR1 and CDR2 are MNHEY and SVGAGI.

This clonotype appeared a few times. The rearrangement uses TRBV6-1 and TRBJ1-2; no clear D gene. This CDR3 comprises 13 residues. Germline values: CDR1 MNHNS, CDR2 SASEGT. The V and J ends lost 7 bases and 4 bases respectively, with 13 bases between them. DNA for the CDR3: TGTGCCAGCACCCGGGATTATGGCTATGGCTACACCTTC. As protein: CASTRDYGYGYTF.